A single count supports the clone carrying this T cell receptor (beta chain). Its target is unknown. This sample is part of a study of CD8+ T cells in alopecia areata. Study-level points and caveats: Compared with mice, patients displayed less clear TCR sharing, possibly for HLA-related reasons.

Reverse transcribed after extraction, RNA yielded cDNA as the sequencing template. Produced via immunoSEQ multiplex PCR; TCRdb's table is partial and in-frame only. The sample includes roughly 130,000 clones, roughly 58% of them seen just once. The receptor was derived from a human donor with alopecia areata. Here the sequenced sample was CD4+ T cells sorted from blood, taken at week 0.

CDR3 nucleotides: TGTGCCAGCAGCCAAGCAGGGTCTGGGGCCAACGTCCTGACTTTC. Its protein is CASSQAGSGANVLTF. The genes are TRBV14 and TRBJ2-6; D is perhaps TRBD1 (5 bases). This CDR3 has 15 amino acids. Trimming pared 1 base from V and 1 base from J, leaving 5 bases between. Germline V lookup: CDR1 SGHDN, CDR2 FVKESK.